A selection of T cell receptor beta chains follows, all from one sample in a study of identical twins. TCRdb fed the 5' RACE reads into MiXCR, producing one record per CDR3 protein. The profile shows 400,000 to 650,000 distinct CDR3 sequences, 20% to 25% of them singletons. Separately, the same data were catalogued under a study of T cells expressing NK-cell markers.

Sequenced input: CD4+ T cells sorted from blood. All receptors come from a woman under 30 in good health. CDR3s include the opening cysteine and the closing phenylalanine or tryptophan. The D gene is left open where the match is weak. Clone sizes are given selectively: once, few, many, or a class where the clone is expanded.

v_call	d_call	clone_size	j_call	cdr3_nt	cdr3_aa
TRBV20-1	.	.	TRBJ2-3	TGCAGTGCTAGAGATTGGGCGACCACAGATACGCAGTATTTT	CSARDWATTDTQYF
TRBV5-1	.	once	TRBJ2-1	TGCGCCAGCAGCCGCGGCGGGCCTACCTACAATGAGCAGTTCTTC	CASSRGGPTYNEQFF
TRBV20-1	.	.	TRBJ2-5	TGCAGTGCTAGTCCTAGTATGGAGACCCAGTACTTC	CSASPSMETQYF
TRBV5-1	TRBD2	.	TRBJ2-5	TGCGCCAGCAGCTTGGTGGGACTAGCGGTGGAGACCCAGTACTTC	CASSLVGLAVETQYF
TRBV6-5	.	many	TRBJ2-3	TGTGCCAGCAGTTACTCCGGAGATACGCAGTATTTT	CASSYSGDTQYF
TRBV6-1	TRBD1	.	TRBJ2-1	TGTGCCAGCAGACACCGGGACAGGGTGGGGAATGAGCAGTTCTTC	CASRHRDRVGNEQFF
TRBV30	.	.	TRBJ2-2	TGTGCCTGGATTTCGGGGACGAGTAGGGCCGGGGAGCTGTTTTTT	CAWISGTSRAGELFF
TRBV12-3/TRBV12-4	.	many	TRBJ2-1	TGTGCCAGCCGGAGCAGTAGCTCCTACAATGAGCAGTTCTTC	CASRSSSSYNEQFF
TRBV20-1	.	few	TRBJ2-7	TGCAGTGCTAGAGATCATAAGCGGACTTCCTACGAGCAGTACTTC	CSARDHKRTSYEQYF
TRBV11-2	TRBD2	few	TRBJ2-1	TGTGCCAGCAGCGTGGGGACTAGCGGGAGGGGCAAGCGCAATGAGCAGTTCTTC	CASSVGTSGRGKRNEQFF
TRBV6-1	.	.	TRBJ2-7	TGTGCCAGCAACTACGGTGGCACTGACTACGAGCAGTACTTC	CASNYGGTDYEQYF
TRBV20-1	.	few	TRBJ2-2	TGCAGTGCTGCCCTCGGCAGGGGTAACGGGGAGCTGTTTTTT	CSAALGRGNGELFF
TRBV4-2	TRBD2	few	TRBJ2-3	TGTGCCAGCAGCCAAGGGGGTCGGGGGGCAGATACGCAGTATTTT	CASSQGGRGADTQYF
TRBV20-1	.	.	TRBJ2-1	TGCAGTGCTAGAGATTCCCAGGGGGGGAATGAGCAGTTCTTC	CSARDSQGGNEQFF
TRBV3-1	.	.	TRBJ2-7	TGTGCCAGCAGCCAAGAAGGCCCCTTCGAGCAGTACTTC	CASSQEGPFEQYF
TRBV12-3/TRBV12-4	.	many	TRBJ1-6	TGTGCCAGCAGTACCACCGACAGACTACCCCTCCACTTT	CASSTTDRLPLHF
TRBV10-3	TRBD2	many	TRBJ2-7	TGTGCCATCAGCAAACTAGCGGGAGGTTCTAGCGACGAGCAGTACTTC	CAISKLAGGSSDEQYF
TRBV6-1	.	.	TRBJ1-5	TGTGCCAGCAGTAGGTTCGGGGAAAGCAATCAGCCCCAGCATTTT	CASSRFGESNQPQHF
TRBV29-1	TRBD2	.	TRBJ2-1	TGCAGCGGGGGGGGGAACAATGAGCAGTTCTTC	CSGGGNNEQFF
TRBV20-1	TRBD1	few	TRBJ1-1	TGCAGTGCACCGACAGGGCTTGCTGAAGCTTTCTTT	CSAPTGLAEAFF
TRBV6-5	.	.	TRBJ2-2	TGTGCCAGCAGTTACTCGGCCCCGAACACCGGGGAGCTGTTTTTT	CASSYSAPNTGELFF
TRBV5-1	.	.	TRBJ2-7	TGCGCCAGCAGGTACAGGGACTCCTACGAGCAGTACTTC	CASRYRDSYEQYF
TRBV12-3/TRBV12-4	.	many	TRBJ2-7	TGTGCCAGCGGACTGAGGCGAGGCGAGCAGTACTTC	CASGLRRGEQYF
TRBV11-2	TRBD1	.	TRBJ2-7	TGTGCCAGCAGCTTAACAAAGTCCTACAGGGGGCAGGTCAACGAGCAGTACTTC	CASSLTKSYRGQVNEQYF
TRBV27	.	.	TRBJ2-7	TGTGCCAGCAGTCCTTCCGGGAGTCCCTACGAGCAGTACTTC	CASSPSGSPYEQYF
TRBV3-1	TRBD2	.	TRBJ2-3	TGTGCCAGCTGCTCCGGGACTAGCGGGGCAGATACGCAGTATTTT	CASCSGTSGADTQYF
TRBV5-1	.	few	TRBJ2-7	TGCGCCAGCAGCTCTAGCTGGGGGGACTTGCCCTACGAGCAGTACTTC	CASSSSWGDLPYEQYF
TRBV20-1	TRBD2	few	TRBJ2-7	TGCAGTGCTAGAGCACCTGGCGGGAGGGCGCCTGAGCAGTACTTC	CSARAPGGRAPEQYF
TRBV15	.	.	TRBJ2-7	TGTGCCACCAGCGCTCGGGACTCCTACGAGCAGTACTTC	CATSARDSYEQYF
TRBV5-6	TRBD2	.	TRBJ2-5	TGTGCCAGCAGCTTGCGGCGGGAGGTAGCCGAGACCCAGTACTTC	CASSLRREVAETQYF
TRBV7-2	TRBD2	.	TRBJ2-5	TGTGCCAGCAGCTTTCAGCGGGGTCAAGAGACCCAGTACTTC	CASSFQRGQETQYF
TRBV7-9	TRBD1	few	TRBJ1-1	TGTGCCAGCAGCCCCTCAGGGGGGAACACTGAAGCTTTCTTT	CASSPSGGNTEAFF
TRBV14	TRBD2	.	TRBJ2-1	TGTGCCAGCAGCCAAGAGTGGCGGGGGGCCTCCTACAATGAGCAGTTCTTC	CASSQEWRGASYNEQFF
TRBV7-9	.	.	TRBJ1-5	TGTGCCAGCAGCCCGGGAACAGCGTACAATCAGCCCCAGCATTTT	CASSPGTAYNQPQHF
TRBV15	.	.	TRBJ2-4	TGTGCCACCAGCAGAGATGGGGCGAGAAACATTCAGTACTTC	CATSRDGARNIQYF
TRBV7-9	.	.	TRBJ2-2	TGTGCCAGCAGCTCTCCTAGGGGAATGGGCGATTTCCGGGAGCTGTTTTTT	CASSSPRGMGDFRELFF
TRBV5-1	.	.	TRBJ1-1	TGCGCCAGCAGCCAGACATCCGGCGGGCAGAACACTGAAGCTTTCTTT	CASSQTSGGQNTEAFF
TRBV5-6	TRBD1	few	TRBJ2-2	TGTGCCAGCAGCTTTGCGAGACAGGGCACGACCGGGGAGCTGTTTTTT	CASSFARQGTTGELFF
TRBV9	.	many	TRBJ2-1	TGTGCCAGCAGCGCGGGCCCGCACAATGAGCAGTTCTTC	CASSAGPHNEQFF
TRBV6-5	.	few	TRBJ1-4	TGTGCCAGCAGTTACTCTCCCGGGCGCGAAAAACTGTTTTTT	CASSYSPGREKLFF
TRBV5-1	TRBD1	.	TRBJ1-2	TGCGCCAGCAGCCCACTACCGCAACAGGGGACAATTGACGGCTACACCTTC	CASSPLPQQGTIDGYTF
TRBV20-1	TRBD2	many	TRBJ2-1	TGCAGTGCTAGGCTAGCGGGAGTGGGTGAGCAGTTCTTC	CSARLAGVGEQFF
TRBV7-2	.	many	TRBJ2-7	TGTGCCAGCAGCTTAGTCGGCCTCTACGAGCAGTACTTC	CASSLVGLYEQYF
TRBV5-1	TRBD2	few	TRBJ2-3	TGCGCCAGCAGCTTGAAGACAGTAGGTCGGACTAGCGGGGGAGATACGCAGTATTTT	CASSLKTVGRTSGGDTQYF
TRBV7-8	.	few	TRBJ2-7	TGTGCCAGCAGCTTAATGGCGACAATGGGTAACGAGCAGTACTTC	CASSLMATMGNEQYF
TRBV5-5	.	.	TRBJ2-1	TGTGCCAGCCATACAGATTCCTACAATGAGCAGTTCTTC	CASHTDSYNEQFF
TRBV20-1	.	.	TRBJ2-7	TGCAGTGCTAGTGGTCTCTCCAGGAGTGAATACGAGCAGTACTTC	CSASGLSRSEYEQYF
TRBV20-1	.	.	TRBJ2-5	TGCAGTGCTAGAGTTGGTGGGACCCAGTACTTC	CSARVGGTQYF
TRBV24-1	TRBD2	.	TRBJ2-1	TGTGCCACCAGTGACCCAACTAGCGGGGGGGCTGCTGAGCAGTTCTTC	CATSDPTSGGAAEQFF
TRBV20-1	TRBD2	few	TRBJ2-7	TGCAGTGCTGCCAGCGGGGCCGACTACGAGCAGTACTTC	CSAASGADYEQYF
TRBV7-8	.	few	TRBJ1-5	TGTGCCAGCAGCTCAAGGGCAACCAAGGGGAATCAGCCCCAGCATTTT	CASSSRATKGNQPQHF
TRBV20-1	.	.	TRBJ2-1	TGCAGTGCTAGCCGAGGGGTGGATGAGCAGTTCTTC	CSASRGVDEQFF
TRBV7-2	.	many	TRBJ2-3	TGTGCCAGCAGCTTAGCGCCGTGGGCCGGGGGCACGCAGTATTTT	CASSLAPWAGGTQYF